Each of the 6 T cell receptor beta chains below was sequenced from the same sample in a study of T cell responses to AZD1222 COVID-19 vaccine. Assay: immunoSEQ multiplex PCR; the TCRdb copy retains only in-frame clones and omits some. This sample yields about 140,000 clones, of which 75% to 90% are seen a single time; about 1.5% belongs to the top ten. The material sequenced was peripheral blood, taken on day 0 of AZD1222 vaccination. The receptors originated from an adult in good health.

This clone was observed a handful of times. The chain carries TRBV19 and TRBJ1-2; weak D call: TRBD1 (5 bases). CDR1 and CDR2 from the germline V gene are LNHDA and SQIVND (reference sequence). V was cut by 3 bases and J by 7 bases, with 15 bases left in between. The CDR3 consists of 14 residues. The CDR3 DNA reads as TGTGCCAGTAGTATTTTTGGGGCAGTGAGTGGCTACACCTTC. Translated, it gives CASSIFGAVSGYTF.

The count of this clone is one. The rearrangement uses TRBV6-4 and TRBJ2-7; no reliable D call. The CDR3 consists of 10 residues. V lost 2 bases and J lost 12, with 8 bases in between. From germline, CDR1 is MRHNA and CDR2 SNTAGT. The CDR3 loop reads CASSDGLPYF. The DNA for the CDR3 is TGTGCCAGCAGTGACGGCCTCCCGTACTTC.

The sample holds a few counts of this clone. This chain links TRBV30 with TRBJ1-3, with 7 bases fitting TRBD1. The trim removed 1 base at V and 2 bases at J, leaving 8 bases unmatched. The CDR3 is 16 residues long. CDR1 GTSNPN and CDR2 SVGIG come from the germline V gene (reference sequence). Written as DNA, the CDR3 is TGTGCCTGGAGTGGACCCAACAGGGGCACTGGAAACACCATATATTTT. Encoded protein: CAWSGPNRGTGNTIYF.

The gene calls are TRBV5-1 and TRBJ1-1; D is ambiguous. The V end was cut by 0 bases, the J end by 2 bases, with 5 bases between. Germline CDR1 is SGHRS and CDR2 is YFSETQ. The CDR3 is 13 amino acids. The chain's CDR3 is CASSLGSNTEAFF. The CDR3 DNA is TGCGCCAGCAGCTTGGGCAGCAACACTGAAGCTTTCTTT.

The rearrangement uses TRBV19 and TRBJ2-3; 9 nucleotides match TRBD1. Germline V lookup: CDR1 LNHDA, CDR2 SQIVND (reference sequence). V was clipped by 7 bases and J by 3 bases; unmatched bases: 17. The CDR3 runs 18 residues. DNA for the CDR3: TGTGCCAGTACCCCATCGAATCCTGGACAGGGGATAACAGATACGCAGTATTTT. Protein product: CASTPSNPGQGITDTQYF. Filled out from reference TRBV19 and TRBJ2-3, the complete variable domain reads DGGITQSPKYLFRKEGQNVTLSCEQNLNHDAMYWYRQDPGQGLRLIYYSQIVNDFQKGDIAEGYSVSREKKESFPLTVTSAQKNPTAFYLCASTPSNPGQGITDTQYFGPGTRLTVL.

The rearrangement joins TRBV28 to TRBJ2-7; D may be TRBD1 (5 bases). Germline assignment: CDR1 MDHEN and CDR2 SYDVKM. The CDR3 runs 12 residues. V shed 2 bases and J shed 6 bases, with 8 bases lying between them. CDR3 nucleotide sequence: TGTGCCAGCAGTTTACCAGGGTTCGAGCAGTACTTC. It specifies CASSLPGFEQYF. Full variable domain (rest looked up from reference TRBV28 and TRBJ2-7): DVKVTQSSRYLVKRTGEKVFLECVQDMDHENMFWYRQDPGLGLRLIYFSYDVKMKEKGDIPEGYSVSREKKERFSLILESASTNQTSMYLCASSLPGFEQYFGPGTRLTVT.